This is a list of T cell receptor beta chains from one sample in a study of T-cell memory formation after mild COVID-19. TCRdb analysed the 5' RACE reads with MiXCR anew, one entry per CDR3 protein. The repertoire holds roughly 190,000 distinct CDR3 sequences, with about 17% as singletons. Source material: PBMCs or a T cell subset sorted from them (not recorded which). The receptors come from an adult woman who had mild COVID-19 (a few samples of this study predate the infection). Cell type and time point are not known. The CDR3 runs from the conserved cysteine through the conserved F or W. A D gene is named only where the DNA matches it firmly. Part of the rows lack a size; the others show once, few, many or a class for expanded clones.

abundance: -; d_gene: -; v_gene: TRBV20-1; j_gene: TRBJ1-1; CDR3nt: TGCAGTGCTAGAGCTTGGGCGGGTCGTACCGACACTGAAGCTTTCTTT; CDR3aa: CSARAWAGRTDTEAFF
abundance: few; d_gene: TRBD1; v_gene: TRBV5-1; j_gene: TRBJ1-1; CDR3nt: TGCGCCAGCAGCCCCGCAGGGGGCCGAGTGAACACTGAAGCTTTCTTT; CDR3aa: CASSPAGGRVNTEAFF
abundance: many; d_gene: -; v_gene: TRBV3-1; j_gene: TRBJ2-7; CDR3nt: TGTGCCAGCATAGGGGCAGGAACGGGGGAGCAGTACTTC; CDR3aa: CASIGAGTGEQYF
abundance: few; d_gene: TRBD1; v_gene: TRBV20-1; j_gene: TRBJ1-2; CDR3nt: TGCAGTGCCATCCCAGGGGGGGTTGGCTACACCTTC; CDR3aa: CSAIPGGVGYTF
abundance: -; d_gene: -; v_gene: TRBV28; j_gene: TRBJ2-7; CDR3nt: TGTGCCAGCAGTTTACTTCTCCGGGGGGAGCAGTACTTC; CDR3aa: CASSLLLRGEQYF
abundance: -; d_gene: -; v_gene: TRBV4-1; j_gene: TRBJ1-6; CDR3nt: TGCGCCAGCAGCCAAGTCCTGTCCTCACCCCTCCACTTT; CDR3aa: CASSQVLSSPLHF
abundance: -; d_gene: -; v_gene: TRBV5-1; j_gene: TRBJ2-1; CDR3nt: TGCGCCAGCAGCTTGGCAGCGAGGACCTCCTACAATGAGCAGTTCTTC; CDR3aa: CASSLAARTSYNEQFF
abundance: few; d_gene: -; v_gene: TRBV18; j_gene: TRBJ1-2; CDR3nt: TGTGCCAGCTCAGCCAAGACAGAAGCTAACTATGGCTACACCTTC; CDR3aa: CASSAKTEANYGYTF
abundance: few; d_gene: TRBD1; v_gene: TRBV9; j_gene: TRBJ1-2; CDR3nt: TGTGCCAGCAGCAGACAGGGGGTAGATGGCTACACCTTC; CDR3aa: CASSRQGVDGYTF
abundance: -; d_gene: -; v_gene: TRBV6-5; j_gene: TRBJ1-1; CDR3nt: TGTGCCAGCAGCCCGGCACAGGGACGAACTGAAGCTTTCTTT; CDR3aa: CASSPAQGRTEAFF
abundance: few; d_gene: TRBD2; v_gene: TRBV12-3/TRBV12-4; j_gene: TRBJ2-1; CDR3nt: TGTGCCAGCCTGGCTAGCGGGGGGGCAGGTCAGTTCTTC; CDR3aa: CASLASGGAGQFF
abundance: few; d_gene: -; v_gene: TRBV30; j_gene: TRBJ2-7; CDR3nt: TGTGCCTGGAGTGTTGAAGTCGGGACAACTAGTTACGAGCAGTACTTC; CDR3aa: CAWSVEVGTTSYEQYF
abundance: -; d_gene: -; v_gene: TRBV5-4; j_gene: TRBJ1-2; CDR3nt: TGTGCCAGCAGTCCTTGGACTGGAGGCTACACCTTC; CDR3aa: CASSPWTGGYTF
abundance: -; d_gene: -; v_gene: TRBV5-5; j_gene: TRBJ1-1; CDR3nt: TGTGCCAGCGTCCTTCGGGCGCGGGGGGACACTGAAGCTTTCTTT; CDR3aa: CASVLRARGDTEAFF
abundance: -; d_gene: -; v_gene: TRBV24-1; j_gene: TRBJ2-1; CDR3nt: TGTGCCACCAGTGAAAGGACGCGCTACAATGAGCAGTTCTTC; CDR3aa: CATSERTRYNEQFF
abundance: few; d_gene: TRBD2; v_gene: TRBV7-9; j_gene: TRBJ2-7; CDR3nt: TGTGCCAGCAGTCCCCCAGCGGGGAGAAGCTACGAGCAGTACTTC; CDR3aa: CASSPPAGRSYEQYF
abundance: -; d_gene: -; v_gene: TRBV9; j_gene: TRBJ2-2; CDR3nt: TGTGCCAGCAGCGTTAGTACCGGGGAGCTGTTTTTT; CDR3aa: CASSVSTGELFF
abundance: few; d_gene: -; v_gene: TRBV7-2; j_gene: TRBJ2-3; CDR3nt: TGTGCCAGCAGCTTAGCGTCGGTTAGCACAGATACGCAGTATTTT; CDR3aa: CASSLASVSTDTQYF
abundance: medium-sized; d_gene: -; v_gene: TRBV7-2; j_gene: TRBJ2-7; CDR3nt: TGTGCCAGCAGCTTAGTTGGGGGCGTCTACGAGCAGTACTTC; CDR3aa: CASSLVGGVYEQYF
abundance: -; d_gene: -; v_gene: TRBV11-3; j_gene: TRBJ2-1; CDR3nt: TGTGCCAGCAGCTTAGGGCTAGTCAATGAGCAGTTCTTC; CDR3aa: CASSLGLVNEQFF
abundance: many; d_gene: -; v_gene: TRBV30; j_gene: TRBJ2-1; CDR3nt: TGTGCCTGGAGTAGCTGGGGGGCTTACAATGAGCAGTTCTTC; CDR3aa: CAWSSWGAYNEQFF
abundance: few; d_gene: TRBD2; v_gene: TRBV9; j_gene: TRBJ2-3; CDR3nt: TGTGCCAGCAGCGTATCTCAAGCGGGAGCCGACACAGATACGCAGTATTTT; CDR3aa: CASSVSQAGADTDTQYF
abundance: few; d_gene: TRBD1; v_gene: TRBV18; j_gene: TRBJ1-2; CDR3nt: TGTGCCAGCTCAAAACAAGGGACAGATGGCGGCTACACCTTC; CDR3aa: CASSKQGTDGGYTF
abundance: many; d_gene: -; v_gene: TRBV20-1; j_gene: TRBJ2-7; CDR3nt: TGCAGTGCTAGCCCCGAAACCTACGAGCAGTACTTC; CDR3aa: CSASPETYEQYF
abundance: -; d_gene: TRBD2; v_gene: TRBV24-1; j_gene: TRBJ2-5; CDR3nt: TGTGCCACCAGTGACTCCGGGACTAGCGGGAGAGAGACCCAGTACTTC; CDR3aa: CATSDSGTSGRETQYF
abundance: few; d_gene: TRBD2; v_gene: TRBV6-2/TRBV6-3; j_gene: TRBJ2-3; CDR3nt: TGTGCCAGCAGTTTCCTACTAGCGGCTCTCACAGATACGCAGTATTTT; CDR3aa: CASSFLLAALTDTQYF
abundance: few; d_gene: -; v_gene: TRBV6-5; j_gene: TRBJ2-6; CDR3nt: TGTGCCAGCAGTTACGTGGGGAGCTCTGGGGCCAACGTCCTGACTTTC; CDR3aa: CASSYVGSSGANVLTF
abundance: few; d_gene: TRBD2; v_gene: TRBV4-2; j_gene: TRBJ2-7; CDR3nt: TGTGCCAGCAGTCTAGACGGACTAGCGGGAGGTTACGAGCAGTACTTC; CDR3aa: CASSLDGLAGGYEQYF
abundance: -; d_gene: -; v_gene: TRBV2; j_gene: TRBJ1-6; CDR3nt: TGTGCCAGCGGCACCGGGCCTCCAAATTCACCCCTCCACTTT; CDR3aa: CASGTGPPNSPLHF
abundance: few; d_gene: TRBD1; v_gene: TRBV19; j_gene: TRBJ1-1; CDR3nt: TGTGCCAGTAGTATCGGGACAGGGGTGAACACTGAAGCTTTCTTT; CDR3aa: CASSIGTGVNTEAFF
abundance: -; d_gene: -; v_gene: TRBV12-3/TRBV12-4; j_gene: TRBJ1-3; CDR3nt: TGTGCCAGCAGCCCTACAGTTTCTGGAAACACCATATATTTT; CDR3aa: CASSPTVSGNTIYF
abundance: -; d_gene: -; v_gene: TRBV12-3/TRBV12-4; j_gene: TRBJ1-4; CDR3nt: TGTGCCAGCAGGGACACGGTAGGGGAAAAACTGTTTTTT; CDR3aa: CASRDTVGEKLFF
abundance: -; d_gene: -; v_gene: TRBV20-1; j_gene: TRBJ2-5; CDR3nt: TGCAGTGCTAGAGATCAGGGGGCTAGCGGGATTGAGACCCAGTACTTC; CDR3aa: CSARDQGASGIETQYF
abundance: -; d_gene: TRBD2; v_gene: TRBV5-6; j_gene: TRBJ2-5; CDR3nt: TGTGCCAGCAGCTCAAGACTAGCGGGAGGCGAGACCCAGTACTTC; CDR3aa: CASSSRLAGGETQYF
abundance: -; d_gene: -; v_gene: TRBV7-2; j_gene: TRBJ2-1; CDR3nt: TGTGCCAGCAGCTTTAAGTCATCCGCTGAGCAGTTCTTC; CDR3aa: CASSFKSSAEQFF
abundance: many; d_gene: -; v_gene: TRBV5-4; j_gene: TRBJ2-2; CDR3nt: TGTGCCAGCAGCTTGGGCCGGGAGTGGACCGGGGAGCTGTTTTTT; CDR3aa: CASSLGREWTGELFF
abundance: -; d_gene: -; v_gene: TRBV7-9; j_gene: TRBJ1-1; CDR3nt: TGTGCCAGCAGCTTTAGGACATTGAACACTGAAGCTTTCTTT; CDR3aa: CASSFRTLNTEAFF
abundance: -; d_gene: -; v_gene: TRBV7-6; j_gene: TRBJ1-1; CDR3nt: TGTGCCAGCAGCTCCCCGGGCCGGACAAGGGGAGCTTTCTTT; CDR3aa: CASSSPGRTRGAFF
abundance: -; d_gene: TRBD1; v_gene: TRBV12-3/TRBV12-4; j_gene: TRBJ1-1; CDR3nt: TGTGCCAGCAGCCTAGGACAGGGGAGCACTGAAGCTTTCTTT; CDR3aa: CASSLGQGSTEAFF
abundance: -; d_gene: -; v_gene: TRBV7-2; j_gene: TRBJ1-1; CDR3nt: TGTGCCAGCAGCTCCCAGCTAATGAGTCAAGCGGCCACTGAAGCTTTCTTT; CDR3aa: CASSSQLMSQAATEAFF
abundance: few; d_gene: TRBD1; v_gene: TRBV5-1; j_gene: TRBJ2-1; CDR3nt: TGCGCCAGCAGCTTGGCCCATCCAGGGGGCTCCTACAATGAGCAGTTCTTC; CDR3aa: CASSLAHPGGSYNEQFF
abundance: few; d_gene: -; v_gene: TRBV6-5; j_gene: TRBJ2-7; CDR3nt: TGTGCCAGCATGGGGGGCCTCTACGAGCAGTACTTC; CDR3aa: CASMGGLYEQYF
abundance: -; d_gene: -; v_gene: TRBV7-2; j_gene: TRBJ1-1; CDR3nt: TGTGCCAGCAGCTTAGAGGCCCGGGGCAGAGAGAACACTGAAGCTTTCTTT; CDR3aa: CASSLEARGRENTEAFF
abundance: -; d_gene: -; v_gene: TRBV18; j_gene: TRBJ2-5; CDR3nt: TGTGCCAGCTCTCCCTCGGCGGGAATGGAGACCCAGTACTTC; CDR3aa: CASSPSAGMETQYF
abundance: -; d_gene: -; v_gene: TRBV3-1; j_gene: TRBJ2-7; CDR3nt: TGTGCCAGCAACCGGGGCGGCGGCTACGAGCAGTACTTC; CDR3aa: CASNRGGGYEQYF
abundance: -; d_gene: TRBD2; v_gene: TRBV20-1; j_gene: TRBJ2-1; CDR3nt: TGCAGTGCTAGAGTTCACGGAGCGGGGGGAATCTACAATGAGCAGTTCTTC; CDR3aa: CSARVHGAGGIYNEQFF
abundance: few; d_gene: TRBD1; v_gene: TRBV12-3/TRBV12-4; j_gene: TRBJ1-2; CDR3nt: TGTGCCAGCAGTTTAGGCAGGGGGCTTGGCTACACCTTC; CDR3aa: CASSLGRGLGYTF
abundance: -; d_gene: -; v_gene: TRBV18; j_gene: TRBJ2-7; CDR3nt: TGTGCCAGCTCACCGGACTTGAGTAACTACGAGCAGTACTTC; CDR3aa: CASSPDLSNYEQYF